Below are 13 T cell receptor beta chains sequenced from a single sample in a study of cytomegalovirus exposure and HLA in healthy donors. Vbeta (60) and Jbeta (13) primers were used in the PCR. The data were produced by immunoSEQ multiplex PCR, yet TCRdb's version contains in-frame clones alone and is incomplete. Here the sample spans roughly 87,000 clones, roughly 80% being singletons. The sequencing sample was made of PBMCs. Every receptor here comes from a woman in her forties in good health and CMV-seropositive.

This clone has just a few counts. The rearrangement uses TRBV28 and TRBJ1-2; D is perhaps TRBD1 (5 bases). Per the germline V gene, CDR1 is MDHEN and CDR2 is SYDVKM. Trimming cost V 4 bases and J 4 bases, with 13 bases left between them. CDR3 size: 14 residues. CDR3 DNA: TGTGCCAGCAGTTCCGGGGGAAGAAGCTATGGCTACACCTTC. Its protein is CASSSGGRSYGYTF.

This clone was detected only a few times. This CDR3 is CASSLTGGAQPQHF. The CDR3, as DNA: TGTGCCAGCAGTTTAACAGGCGGTGCTCAGCCCCAGCATTTT. The gene calls are TRBV27 and TRBJ1-5, with TRBD1 as a possible D gene (5 bases). V lost 2 bases and J 6 bases, leaving 11 bases between the germline ends. Germline V gene lookup returns CDR1 MNHEY and CDR2 SMNVEV (reference sequence). The CDR3 has 14 residues.

J is TRBJ1-5 and V is TRBV7-3, with 9 bases aligning to TRBD1. Germline V gene lookup returns CDR1 SGHTA and CDR2 FQGTGA. CDR3 length: 14 residues. V lost 6 bases to trimming and J lost 4 bases; unmatched junction nucleotides: 4. Here the CDR3 reads CASSAGTGNQPQHF. CDR3 coding DNA: TGTGCCAGCAGTGCCGGGACAGGGAATCAGCCCCAGCATTTT.

A note on this clone: The sample carries other DNA sequences with the same CDR3. As DNA, the CDR3 is TGTGCCAGCAGCTTAGACAGGAGCTCCTACGAGCAGTACTTC. Amino acids: CASSLDRSSYEQYF. This chain uses TRBV7-2 with TRBJ2-7, with D perhaps TRBD1 (5 bases). The CDR3 covers 14 residues. Germline CDR1 is SGHTA and CDR2 is FQGNSA. The V end was cut by 1 base, the J end by 0 bases, with 7 bases between.

This chain connects TRBV2 to TRBJ1-5; D is uncertain. Deletions cut 2 bases from V and 11 bases from J, with 4 bases between. This CDR3 contains 10 residues. CDR1 is SNHLY, CDR2 FYNNEI, per germline. The CDR3 loop reads CASSEQTQHF. CDR3 nucleotide sequence: TGTGCCAGCAGTGAACAGACCCAGCATTTT.

The rearrangement links TRBV19 to TRBJ2-3, with unresolved D. The germline V and J ends were trimmed by 6 bases and 3 bases, with 10 bases remaining between them. Germline CDR1 reads LNHDA; CDR2 reads SQIVND (reference sequence). The CDR3 runs 13 residues. CDR3 DNA sequence: TGTGCCAGTAGCTCCGTTCCGACAGATACGCAGTATTTT. Translating it yields CASSSVPTDTQYF.

The V call is TRBV29-1, the J call TRBJ2-5; 10 nucleotides match TRBD2. Germline V gene data show CDR1 as SQVTM and CDR2 as ANQGSEA. V shed 6 bases and J 5 bases; nucleotides not matched to a gene: 9. The CDR3 runs 14 residues. DNA for the CDR3: TGCAGCGTCAAGGGTAGACTAGCGGGCGAGACCCAGTACTTC. Protein: CSVKGRLAGETQYF.

This clone appeared a single time. The chain employs TRBV9 and TRBJ2-1, with 7 bases aligning to TRBD2. The CDR3 sequence is 13 residues long. J gave up 15 bases and V 4 bases, and 13 bases lay outside the gene matches. CDR1 is SGDLS and CDR2 is YYNGEE in the germline V gene. The DNA for the CDR3 is TGTGCCAGCAGCAGCTCCGAGGGAGGGGTACTGTTCTTC. Translation gives CASSSSEGGVLFF.

The V and J genes are TRBV6-5 and TRBJ1-2; 10 bases line up with TRBD1. Per germline, CDR1 MNHEY and CDR2 SVGAGI. V shed 3 bases and J 6 bases; nucleotides not matched to a gene: 7. The CDR3 spans 15 residues. The chain's CDR3 is CASSYHRDRGNGYTF. The CDR3 DNA reads TGTGCCAGCAGTTATCACCGGGACAGGGGTAATGGCTACACCTTC.

This chain uses TRBV19 with TRBJ2-7; D is perhaps TRBD1 (6 bases). Germline V gene lookup returns CDR1 LNHDA and CDR2 SQIVND (reference sequence). The CDR3 is 12 amino acids. V lost 9 bases, J lost 0 bases, and 9 bases lay in between. The CDR3 reads CASRGLSYEQYF. The CDR3 DNA is TGTGCCAGCAGGGGCCTCTCCTACGAGCAGTACTTC.

The rearrangement joins TRBV2 to TRBJ2-1; 8 nucleotides match TRBD2. V was clipped by 8 bases and J by 8 bases; unmatched bases: 11. This CDR3 contains 14 residues. Germline V gives CDR1 SNHLY, CDR2 FYNNEI. The CDR3 region is CASPGLGPMDEQFF. In DNA, the CDR3 is TGTGCCAGCCCGGGACTAGGGCCCATGGATGAGCAGTTCTTC.

The V and J genes are TRBV25-1 and TRBJ2-7; 13 bases are shared with TRBD2. CDR3 length: 18 residues. The junction had 20 bases not matched to a gene; V was cut back by 6 bases and J by 9 bases. Per germline, CDR1 MGHDK and CDR2 SYGVNS. Here the CDR3 DNA reads TGTGCCAGCAGCCCCTCCGGGACTAGCGGGATGGGAGAGAGGCGGCAGTACTTC. It translates to CASSPSGTSGMGERRQYF.

This chain links TRBV30 with TRBJ2-1, with 7 bases lining up with TRBD2. Trimming removed 1 base from V and 6 bases from J; junction bases left unmatched: 6. Germline V gives CDR1 GTSNPN, CDR2 SVGIG (reference sequence). CDR3 length: 14 residues. The CDR3 DNA reads TGTGCCTGGAGTGGACTAGCTTTGGGCAATGAGCAGTTCTTC. Translated: CAWSGLALGNEQFF.